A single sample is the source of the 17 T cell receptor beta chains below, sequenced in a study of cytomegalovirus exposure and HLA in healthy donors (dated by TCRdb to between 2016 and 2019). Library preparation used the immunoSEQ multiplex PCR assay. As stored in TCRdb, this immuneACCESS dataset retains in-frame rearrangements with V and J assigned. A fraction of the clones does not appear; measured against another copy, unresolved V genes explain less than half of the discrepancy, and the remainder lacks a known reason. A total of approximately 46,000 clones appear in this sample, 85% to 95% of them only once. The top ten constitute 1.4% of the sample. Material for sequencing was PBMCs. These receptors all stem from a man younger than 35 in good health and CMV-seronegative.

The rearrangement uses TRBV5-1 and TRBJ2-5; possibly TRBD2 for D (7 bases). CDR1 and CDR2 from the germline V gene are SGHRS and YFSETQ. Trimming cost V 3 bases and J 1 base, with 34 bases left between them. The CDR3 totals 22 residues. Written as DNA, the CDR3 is TGCGCCAGCAGCTGGACCCCGGACAGATATCTAGCGGCCCGCACCGTCCAAGAGACCCAGTACTTC. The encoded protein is CASSWTPDRYLAARTVQETQYF.

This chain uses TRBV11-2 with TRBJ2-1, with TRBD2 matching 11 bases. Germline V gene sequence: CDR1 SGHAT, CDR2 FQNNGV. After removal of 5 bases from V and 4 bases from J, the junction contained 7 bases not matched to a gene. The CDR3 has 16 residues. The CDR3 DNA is TGTGCCAGCAGCCACGCCCTAGCGGGAGGTTACAATGAGCAGTTCTTC. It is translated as CASSHALAGGYNEQFF.

CDR3 coding DNA: TGCGCCAGCAGCCACGCCCTAAGCGGGTTCCGCTACAATGAGCAGTTCTTC. Its translation is CASSHALSGFRYNEQFF. This chain uses TRBV4-1 with TRBJ2-1; possibly TRBD2 for D (6 bases). Trimming cost V 3 bases and J 3 bases, with 18 bases left between them. This CDR3 comprises 17 residues. Germline loops: CDR1 MGHRA, CDR2 YSYEKL.

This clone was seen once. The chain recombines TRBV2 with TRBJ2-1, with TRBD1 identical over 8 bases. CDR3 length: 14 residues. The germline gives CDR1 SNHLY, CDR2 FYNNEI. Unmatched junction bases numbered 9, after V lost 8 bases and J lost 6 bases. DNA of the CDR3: TGTGCCAGCGGCGGGGACAGGCGGGGCAATGAGCAGTTCTTC. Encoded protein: CASGGDRRGNEQFF.

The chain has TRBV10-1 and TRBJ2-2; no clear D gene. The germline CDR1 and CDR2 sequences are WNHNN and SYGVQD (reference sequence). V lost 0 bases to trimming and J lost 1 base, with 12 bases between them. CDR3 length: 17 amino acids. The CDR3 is CASSESRGLLNTGELFF. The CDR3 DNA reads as TGCGCCAGCAGTGAGTCTCGTGGGCTGCTGAACACCGGGGAGCTGTTTTTT.

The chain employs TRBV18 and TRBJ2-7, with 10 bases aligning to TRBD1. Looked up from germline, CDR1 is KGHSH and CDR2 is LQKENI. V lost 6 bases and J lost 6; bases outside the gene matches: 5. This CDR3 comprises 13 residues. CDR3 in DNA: TGTGCCAGCTCTCGGGACAGGGGCACCGAGCAGTACTTC. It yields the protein CASSRDRGTEQYF. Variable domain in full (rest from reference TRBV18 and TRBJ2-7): NAGVMQNPRHLVRRRGQEARLRCSPMKGHSHVYWYRQLPEEGLKFMVYLQKENIIDESGMPKERFSAEFPKEGPSILRIQQVVRGDSAAYFCASSRDRGTEQYFGPGTRLTVT.

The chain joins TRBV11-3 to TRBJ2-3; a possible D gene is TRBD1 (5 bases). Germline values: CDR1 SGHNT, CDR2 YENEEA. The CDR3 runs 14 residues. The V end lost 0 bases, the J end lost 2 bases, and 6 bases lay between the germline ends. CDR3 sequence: CASSLDRATDTQYF. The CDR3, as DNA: TGTGCCAGCAGCTTAGACAGGGCCACAGATACGCAGTATTTT.

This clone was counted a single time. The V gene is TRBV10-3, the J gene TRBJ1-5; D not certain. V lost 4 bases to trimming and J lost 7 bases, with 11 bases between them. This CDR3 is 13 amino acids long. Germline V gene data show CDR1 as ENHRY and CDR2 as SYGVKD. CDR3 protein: CAISAGSGQPQHF. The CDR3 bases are TGTGCCATCAGTGCGGGGTCGGGCCAGCCCCAGCATTTT.

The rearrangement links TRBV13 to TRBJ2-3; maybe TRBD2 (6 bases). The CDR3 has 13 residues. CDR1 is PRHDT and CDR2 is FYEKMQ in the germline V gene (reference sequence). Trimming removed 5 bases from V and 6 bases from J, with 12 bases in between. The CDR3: CASSPRREDTQYF. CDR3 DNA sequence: TGTGCCAGCAGCCCCCGGAGGGAGGATACGCAGTATTTT.

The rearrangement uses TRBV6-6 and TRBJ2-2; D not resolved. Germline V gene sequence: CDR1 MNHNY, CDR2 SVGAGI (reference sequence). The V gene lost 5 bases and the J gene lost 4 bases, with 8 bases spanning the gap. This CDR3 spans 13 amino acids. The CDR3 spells CASSVYSTGELFF. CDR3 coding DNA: TGTGCCAGCAGTGTCTATAGCACCGGGGAGCTGTTTTTT.

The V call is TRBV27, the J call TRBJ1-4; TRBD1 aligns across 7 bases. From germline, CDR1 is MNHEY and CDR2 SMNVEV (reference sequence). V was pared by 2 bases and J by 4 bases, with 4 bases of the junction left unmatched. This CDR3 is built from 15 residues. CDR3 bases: TGTGCCAGCAGTTTACAAACAGGGGTTAATGAAAAACTGTTTTTT. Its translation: CASSLQTGVNEKLFF.

CDR3 amino acids: CASSQDDRNSYEQYF. CDR3 bases: TGCGCCAGCAGCCAAGATGACAGGAACTCCTACGAGCAGTACTTC. This chain joins TRBV4-3 and TRBJ2-7; possibly TRBD1 for D (6 bases). Germline V CDR1 and CDR2: LGHNA, YSLEER. Trimming cost V 0 bases and J 0 bases, with 9 bases left between them. The CDR3 consists of 15 residues.

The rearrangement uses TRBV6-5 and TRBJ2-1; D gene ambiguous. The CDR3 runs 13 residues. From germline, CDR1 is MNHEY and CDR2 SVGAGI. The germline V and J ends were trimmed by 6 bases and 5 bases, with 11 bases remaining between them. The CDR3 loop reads CASSPRVNNEQFF. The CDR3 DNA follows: TGTGCCAGCAGCCCAAGAGTCAACAATGAGCAGTTCTTC.

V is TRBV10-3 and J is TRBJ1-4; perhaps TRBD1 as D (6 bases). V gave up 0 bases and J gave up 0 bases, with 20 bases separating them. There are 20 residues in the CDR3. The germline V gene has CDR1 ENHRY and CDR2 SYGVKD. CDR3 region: CAISESGLLTGTTTNEKLFF. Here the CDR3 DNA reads TGTGCCATCAGTGAGTCCGGTCTGTTGACAGGCACCACAACTAATGAAAAACTGTTTTTT.

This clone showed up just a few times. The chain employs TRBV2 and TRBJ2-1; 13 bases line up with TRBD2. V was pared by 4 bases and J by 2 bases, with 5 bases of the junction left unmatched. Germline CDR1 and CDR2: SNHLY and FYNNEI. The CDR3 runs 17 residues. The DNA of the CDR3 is TGTGCCAGCAGTGTGACTAGCGGGAGGTTAACCTACAATGAGCAGTTCTTC. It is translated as CASSVTSGRLTYNEQFF.

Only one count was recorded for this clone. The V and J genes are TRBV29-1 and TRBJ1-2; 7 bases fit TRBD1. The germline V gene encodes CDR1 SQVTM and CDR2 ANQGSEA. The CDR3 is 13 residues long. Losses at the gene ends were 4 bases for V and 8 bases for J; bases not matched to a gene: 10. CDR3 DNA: TGCAGCGTTGGGGGCGACAGGGTAGGGGGCTACACCTTC. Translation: CSVGGDRVGGYTF.

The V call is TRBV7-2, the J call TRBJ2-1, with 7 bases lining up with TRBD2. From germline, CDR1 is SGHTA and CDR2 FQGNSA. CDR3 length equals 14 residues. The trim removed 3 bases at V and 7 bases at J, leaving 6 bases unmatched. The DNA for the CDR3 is TGTGCCAGCAGCTTCCGGGCGGGAGATAATGAGCAGTTCTTC. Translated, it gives CASSFRAGDNEQFF.